The T cell receptor (beta chain) under discussion was sequenced for a study of regulatory T cells in long-lasting Graves disease (dated by TCRdb to about 2021). Broadly, across the study: Antithyroid drugs had been taken for less than 3 months by newly diagnosed Graves' disease patients. A total of about 35 samples underwent TCR sequencing, from 13 patients with persistent Graves' disease and roughly 20 patients with newly diagnosed Graves' disease. The study was conducted in China and was registered as a clinical trial. Peripheral blood TCR sequencing and RNA sequencing compared persistent Graves' disease patients with newly diagnosed Graves' disease patients. What the research found in general, with its limitations: Compared with newly diagnosed patients, persistent Graves' disease patients had lower TCR Shannon entropy and fewer highly expanded clones, which suggests clonal expansion. A larger number of public clonotypes was shared among persistent patients (approximately 2,500) than among newly diagnosed patients (about 990). Persistent disease showed preferential use of TRBV28, TRBJ1-2 and TRBJ2-5, whereas newly diagnosed disease favored TRBV20-1 and TRBJ2-1. The authors noted that the small sample size was a limitation that may lower accuracy. The study examined only peripheral blood because the primary lesion, thyroid tissue, could not be accessed. Only the TCR beta chain was sequenced and analyzed.

This clonotype occurred many times. Its antigen specificity is not known. Nothing much larger sits one base from this clone, and base qualities are not available. Libraries were built with multiplex PCR. Instrument on record: Illumina HiSeq 4000. CDR3 regions were amplified by Arm-PCR with iRepertoire HTBI primers to construct TCR beta libraries. PCR products were gel purified before sequencing. The authors' pipeline ran thus. Gene usage analysis of CDR3 amino acid clonotypes used the approximately 62 TRBV and 12 to 15 TRBJ segments found across samples. COPE and FqMerger were used to merge filtered high-quality paired reads into contigs. BLAST was used to align contigs to IMGT TRBV, TRBD and TRBJ reference genes, and CDR3 was defined according to IMGT. Any clonotype with a frequency above 0.1% was counted as a highly expanded clone. Shannon entropy was used to measure repertoire diversity, and the Gini coefficient was used to measure V-J evenness. Clonotypes shared by more than one individual were considered public. TCRdb trimmed the raw reads at Q25, called clones with MiXCR and kept productive beta chains. Merged by CDR3 protein, the rows form single entries marked with the most common genes and DNA. The V and J calls were not made by the authors but by TCRdb's processing. Here the sample has about 440,000 distinct CDR3 sequences; more than 12% occur a single time. The top ten constitute 16% of the sample.

V and J are truncated by 6 bases and 3 bases respectively, leaving an intervening sequence of 15 bases. The CDR3 runs 13 amino acids, cysteine and phenylalanine included. Only the CDR3 part of the read is kept: 39 bases, read in frame from the first base. The germline V gene gives CDR1 as SQVTM and CDR2 as ANQGSEA. According to the study, the label for this sample's time point signals: newly diagnosed GD, antithyroid drugs for less than 3 months. For both TCR sequencing and RNA sequencing, RNA was extracted from PBMCs using TRIzol. Graves' disease was diagnosed according to American Thyroid Association guidelines. The patients came from an endocrinology department in Xi'an, China. Each patient gave approximately 9 milliliters of peripheral blood, collected in an EDTA anticoagulant tube. Ficoll Paque Plus density gradient separation was used to isolate PBMCs, and no additional T cell sorting was done. An Agilent 2100 Bioanalyzer and agarose gel were used to check RNA quality, and a NanoDrop 2000 was used to measure RNA concentration.

The same sample was also used in a study of T cells in Graves' hyperthyroidism and ophthalmopathy. That second report states: Stable Graves' hyperthyroidism was defined as no progression to ophthalmopathy during 18 months of follow-up. Hyperthyroidism patients were newly diagnosed, had a disease duration of under 2 months, and were aged 18 to 65 years. Patients with uncontrolled infections, other autoimmune diseases, pregnancy or lactation were excluded. Clinical symptoms, serum thyroxine and TRAb, thyroid ultrasound, and orbital computed tomography formed the basis for the diagnoses. The TCR CDR3 was subjected to a first round of RT-PCR using the HTBI primer set and the Qiagen OneStep RT-PCR kit. Most expanded thyroid clonotypes (frequency above 0.001) were also detected in blood, suggesting blood repertoires may reflect thyroid immune responses. A model built on a 13 V-J signature distinguished ophthalmopathy from stable hyperthyroidism, reaching roughly 88% sensitivity and 81.08% specificity in cross-validation and 80%/75% in testing. During validation, the model predicted progression to ophthalmopathy a median of roughly 7.1 months ahead of onset, with around 71% sensitivity and 72.22% specificity. To identify distinguishing TCR V-J signatures, a discovery cohort of about 100 patients was used, comprising 43 with Graves' ophthalmopathy and some 57 with stable Graves' hyperthyroidism. Whether ophthalmopathy could be predicted prospectively was tested in an independent validation cohort made up of roughly 19 hyperthyroidism patients plus 17 patients who later progressed to ophthalmopathy. The roughly 94 discovery patients were randomly divided into training and test sets at a 7:3 ratio. The study also compared thyroid tissue and blood T-cell repertoires from roughly six Graves' hyperthyroidism patients. Following sampling, methimazole starting at 30 mg daily was given to hyperthyroidism patients, and high-dose intravenous methylprednisolone was given to ophthalmopathy patients. Libraries were constructed in a second round of multiplex PCR, after which size selection and purification were performed. Paired-end sequencing of the libraries was performed with 100 bp reads on an Illumina HiSeq2000. SOAPnuke was used to process the raw data, throwing out any read that contained adapters or uncalled bases, had a mean Phred below 15, or lacked an exact constant-primer or identifier match. High-quality paired reads were merged using COPE v1.2.5, and each unique nucleotide sequence was defined as a clonotype. MiTCR v1.1 was used to align clonotypes to the IMGT TRBV, TRBD and TRBJ reference segments. Only V-J combinations with frequency above 0.0001, covering 99% to 99.2% of repertoires, were analysed. A TCS score was defined as the ratio of F50 (clonal expansion) to E x V (chaos), with BLOSUM62-based TCRdist applied between CDR3 peptides within each V-J. Welch's t-statistics and random forest reduced around 520 V-J features to roughly 13, which were used in a naive Bayes classifier (R e1071). Sample size was not statistically predetermined, and blinding of investigators to group allocation was not performed. TCR Vbeta CDR3 sequencing of 120 to 150 peripheral blood samples (43 ophthalmopathy, some 75 hyperthyroidism and approximately 17 progressor patients) is reported in the paper.

The chain is encoded by TRBV29-1 joined to TRBJ2-7; no D gene can be assigned with confidence. Sample: peripheral blood mononuclear cells (PBMCs), taken at new diagnosis, from a patient treated with antithyroid drugs. This sequence originates from a woman aged 25 to 45 with Graves disease. Donor details come from another sample of the same person, matched by shared clones. The CDR3 sequence is CSVARGRYYEQYF. The nucleotide sequence reads as follows: TGCAGCGTGGCCCGAGGACGATACTACGAGCAGTACTTC.